These T cell receptor beta chains were read from a single sample in a study of OX40 agonist ivuxolimab in advanced cancers. The method was immunoSEQ multiplex PCR; TCRdb's version includes in-frame clones alone and lacks a portion of them. Of about 67,000 clones listed, about 85% were seen once; the top ten hold 2% to 2.5%. This sample comprised CD4+ or CD8+ T cells sorted from blood, obtained in a trial of the OX40 agonist ivuxolimab. Source of these receptors: an adult with an advanced solid tumor such as melanoma, head and neck, liver or kidney cancer. Each CDR3 is given with its conserved first and last residue. D genes are given only for firm matches. Clone sizes are given selectively: once, few, many, or a class where the clone is expanded.

>.|15|TRBJ2-7|TRBV11-2|TRBD1
TGTGCCAGCAGACTCCTCCGGGACAGCACCTACGAGCAGTACTTC
CASRLLRDSTYEQYF
>.|14|TRBJ2-1|TRBV2|TRBD1
TGTGCCAGCAGCTGGGACAGGGGGCCGAATGAGCAGTTCTTC
CASSWDRGPNEQFF
>.|15|TRBJ1-4|TRBV18|.
TGTGCCAGCTCACGCACCCCAGGCGTGAATGAAAAACTGTTTTTT
CASSRTPGVNEKLFF
>.|13|TRBJ1-4|TRBV7-9|.
TGTGCCAGCAGCCAGGGAGTAAATGAAAAACTGTTTTTT
CASSQGVNEKLFF
>.|16|TRBJ2-2|TRBV5-6|TRBD1
TGTGCCAGCAGCTTGTATTCAGGGGGCGCTTCCGGGGAGCTGTTTTTT
CASSLYSGGASGELFF
>.|15|TRBJ1-2|TRBV2|.
TGTGCCAGTATTCTGGAGGCCGTGACTGACGCAGGCTACACCTTC
CASILEAVTDAGYTF
>.|16|TRBJ2-7|TRBV6-5|TRBD1
TGTGCCAGCAGTTATTATTCCCCACAGGGGGCGTACGAGCAGTACTTC
CASSYYSPQGAYEQYF
>.|14|TRBJ1-5|TRBV28|.
TGTGCCAGCAGTTACGTCCTTGGCCGGCAGCCCCAGCATTTT
CASSYVLGRQPQHF
>.|20|TRBJ1-6|TRBV19|TRBD1
TGTGCCAGTAGTAGAGACCGGGACAGGGGGCTGCCTATGAAAAATTCACCCCTCCACTTT
CASSRDRDRGLPMKNSPLHF
>.|16|TRBJ2-7|TRBV2|.
TGTGCCAGCAAGTACCCCGGCAGCCGACCCTCCTACGAGCAGTACTTC
CASKYPGSRPSYEQYF
>.|13|TRBJ1-2|TRBV28|.
TGTGCCAGCAGTCAAGGGGGTGGGTATGGCTACACCTTC
CASSQGGGYGYTF
>.|13|TRBJ1-1|TRBV19|.
TGTGCCAGTAGTATTTCCTGGGGGACTGAAGCTTTCTTT
CASSISWGTEAFF
>.|14|TRBJ2-5|TRBV11-2|.
TGTGCCAGCAGCTTAGGAGGGTTACGAGAGACCCAGTACTTC
CASSLGGLRETQYF
>.|16|TRBJ2-6|TRBV28|.
TGTGCCAGCAGTTCAACAGGGCTCTCTGGGGCCAACGTCCTGACTTTC
CASSSTGLSGANVLTF
>few|15|TRBJ2-1|TRBV9|TRBD1
TGTGCCAGCAGCGTAGAGGGACAGTCCTACAATGAGCAGTTCTTC
CASSVEGQSYNEQFF
>.|17|TRBJ2-3|TRBV7-3|TRBD1
TGTGCCAGCAGCTCTCCAGGACAGGGGGCCCTCGGAGATACGCAGTATTTT
CASSSPGQGALGDTQYF
>.|14|TRBJ1-1|TRBV19|.
TGTGCCAGTAGTATAACGGGCGATGTCACTGAAGCTTTCTTT
CASSITGDVTEAFF
>.|18|TRBJ2-4|TRBV29-1|TRBD2
TGCATCACAAGGGGATGCGGGGGGCGAGTCATTAGCAAAAACATTCAGTACTTC
CITRGCGGRVISKNIQYF
>.|15|TRBJ1-3|TRBV7-2|.
TGTGCCAGCAGCTTAACCTACGGCTCTGGAAACACCATATATTTT
CASSLTYGSGNTIYF
>.|18|TRBJ2-1|TRBV9|TRBD2
TGTGCCAGCAGCGTAGGGCTAGCGGGGAGGGAAAGGTACAATGAGCAGTTCTTC
CASSVGLAGRERYNEQFF
>few|13|TRBJ2-7|TRBV6-5|TRBD1
TGTGCCAGCAGTCGGGACAGGGGGTACGAGCAGTACTTC
CASSRDRGYEQYF
>.|14|TRBJ2-6|TRBV9|.
TGTGCCAGCAGCGTGTACTCTGGGGCCAACGTCCTGACTTTC
CASSVYSGANVLTF
>.|14|TRBJ1-1|TRBV6-5|.
TGTGCCAGCAGTTACAAAAGGGGAAGCACTGAAGCTTTCTTT
CASSYKRGSTEAFF
>.|14|TRBJ1-4|TRBV19|.
TGTGCCAGTAGTATACAGGCAACTAATGAAAAACTGTTTTTT
CASSIQATNEKLFF
>once|14|TRBJ1-4|TRBV5-4|.
TGTGCCAGCAGCCTCGGGGGAACTAATGAAAAACTGTTTTTT
CASSLGGTNEKLFF
>.|15|TRBJ2-2|TRBV2|.
TGTGCCAGCAGCGCGGACCGCCAGAACACCGGGGAGCTGTTTTTT
CASSADRQNTGELFF
>.|16|TRBJ2-5|TRBV7-9|TRBD2
TGTGCCAGCAACCGGCTGGCTAGCGGGTATATTGAGACCCAGTACTTC
CASNRLASGYIETQYF
>few|12|TRBJ1-2|TRBV5-4|.
TGTGCCAGCAGCCGGGACTACTATGGCTACACCTTC
CASSRDYYGYTF
>.|12|TRBJ1-4|TRBV28|.
TGTGCCAGCAGTAGACGTGGGGAAAAACTGTTTTTT
CASSRRGEKLFF
>.|13|TRBJ1-6|TRBV30|.
TGTGCCTGGAGCTTTCAGGGTAATTCACCCCTCCACTTT
CAWSFQGNSPLHF
>.|13|TRBJ2-1|TRBV5-5|.
TGTGCCAGCAGCTTGGAATCCTACAATGAGCAGTTCTTC
CASSLESYNEQFF
>.|15|TRBJ1-1|TRBV10-1|TRBD1
TGCGCCACCCTCTTCCCGGGACAGTTGAACACTGAAGCTTTCTTT
CATLFPGQLNTEAFF
>.|13|TRBJ1-2|TRBV25-1|TRBD1
TGTGCCAGCAGCTGGGACAGTCGGAATGGCTACACCTTC
CASSWDSRNGYTF
>.|15|TRBJ2-1|TRBV27|.
TGTGCCAGCAGTTTAAGGCTAGCAGGGCTGAATGAGCAGTTCTTC
CASSLRLAGLNEQFF
>.|15|TRBJ2-3|TRBV27|.
TGTGCCAGCAGTTTAGCGGGGCTTAGCACAGATACGCAGTATTTT
CASSLAGLSTDTQYF
>.|13|TRBJ1-1|TRBV6-6|.
TGTGCCAGCAGTTATTCGTGGCCAGATGAAGCTTTCTTT
CASSYSWPDEAFF
>.|14|TRBJ2-5|TRBV9|.
TGTGCCAGCACCCAGGGCTCGTACCAAGAGACCCAGTACTTC
CASTQGSYQETQYF
>once|12|TRBJ2-7|TRBV9|.
TGTGCCAGCAGCCCTGGTCGCTACGAGCAGTACTTC
CASSPGRYEQYF
>.|20|TRBJ2-4|TRBV28|TRBD1
TGTGCCAGCAGTGGGAACTCAGGGGGACAGGGGGCGAGAGGCAAAAACATTCAGTACTTC
CASSGNSGGQGARGKNIQYF
>.|14|TRBJ1-2|TRBV11-2|TRBD1
TGTGCCAGCAGCTCAATTAGACAGGGAGGTGGCTACACCTTC
CASSSIRQGGGYTF
>.|14|TRBJ1-2|TRBV7-2|.
TGTGCCAGCAGCTTCGGGGGCGTAGTCTATGGCTACACCTTC
CASSFGGVVYGYTF
>.|15|TRBJ2-5|TRBV7-3|TRBD2
TGTGCCAGCAGCTCCGACGGGACTAGAGACGAGACCCAGTACTTC
CASSSDGTRDETQYF
>.|14|TRBJ2-5|TRBV4-2|.
TGTGCCAGCAGCCAAGATCTGGACGGAGAGACCCAGTACTTC
CASSQDLDGETQYF
>once|12|TRBJ2-1|TRBV5-1|.
TGCGCCAGCAGCCGGCCGCTAGGTGAGCAGTTCTTC
CASSRPLGEQFF
>.|14|TRBJ1-5|TRBV5-4|.
TGTGCCAGCAGCTTGGATCCTGGCAATCAGCCCCAGCATTTT
CASSLDPGNQPQHF
>.|12|TRBJ2-1|TRBV30|TRBD1
TGTGCCTGGGGACAGGGGGTAGGTGAGCAGTTCTTC
CAWGQGVGEQFF
>few|14|TRBJ1-5|TRBV30|.
TGTGCCTGGAGCCGGGACCCGTTGGTACAGCCCCAGCATTTT
CAWSRDPLVQPQHF
>.|16|TRBJ2-5|TRBV9|.
TGTGCCAGCAGCGGGGGGACAACGGGTGATCAAGAGACCCAGTACTTC
CASSGGTTGDQETQYF
>.|13|TRBJ2-7|TRBV10-1|.
TGCGCCAGCATCCCATGGGTTTACTACGAGCAGTACTTC
CASIPWVYYEQYF
>.|15|TRBJ2-7|TRBV29-1|TRBD2
TGCAGCGTCACTGGACTAGCGGGAGGGAACTACGAGCAGTACTTC
CSVTGLAGGNYEQYF
>.|11|TRBJ2-1|TRBV20-1|.
TGCAGTGCTCCCATCTCGGATGAGCAGTTCTTC
CSAPISDEQFF
>.|13|TRBJ1-2|TRBV28|.
TGTGCCAGCAGTTCGCAGGATAACTATGGCTACACCTTC
CASSSQDNYGYTF
>.|14|TRBJ2-3|TRBV7-9|.
TGTGCCAGCAGCTTAGGCTGGAGCACAGATACGCAGTATTTT
CASSLGWSTDTQYF
>.|15|TRBJ1-1|TRBV19|.
TGTGCCAGTAGTCCTCCCAGGGGCGTGAACACTGAAGCTTTCTTT
CASSPPRGVNTEAFF
>.|15|TRBJ1-1|TRBV18|.
TGTGCCAGCTCATCCAATAGTCCCCCGAACACTGAAGCTTTCTTT
CASSSNSPPNTEAFF